The text below deals with one T cell receptor beta chain. What it binds is unknown. The sample comes from a study of identical twins. Findings and limits, study-wide: The abundant beta clonotypes from cord blood had fewer insertions, and memory repertoires had none of this. The presence of invariant MAIT and iNKT cells could partly confound analyses of zero-insertion sequences. Twin sharing of out-of-frame TCR alpha was underestimated by models in monozygotic pairs.

V gave up 5 bases and J gave up 0 bases; unmatched junction bases: 9. The length of the CDR3 is 17 residues. TCRdb reanalysed the 5' RACE reads using MiXCR and keeps one entry per CDR3 protein. This sample has approximately 680,000 distinct CDR3 sequences, with 7.1% found just once. The same sample was also studied in work on yellow fever vaccine responses in identical twins. This second report adds: Twins showed a vaccine T cell response that reportedly seemed partly convergent, partly personalized.

The V gene is TRBV12-3 or TRBV12-4, the J gene TRBJ2-3; 9 nucleotides align to TRBD2. The sequenced sample was PBMCs. The TCR sequence derives from a woman aged 18-30 years in good health. The CDR3 DNA is TGTGCCAGCAGTCCCCACGGGGCGGGAGGGAGCACAGATACGCAGTATTTT. It translates to CASSPHGAGGSTDTQYF.